This entry is about one TCR beta chain. TCRdb keeps only in-frame clones here, not all; method: immunoSEQ multiplex PCR. The table records 65,000 to 70,000 clones, 86% of them present only once. The sample comes from a study of blood T cell repertoires in COVID-19. Study-wide context: The United States, Italy and Spain were the sources of the acute and convalescent COVID-19 samples.

Input material: peripheral blood. This sequence was found in a man between 50 and 59 years old with acute or convalescent COVID-19.

The DNA for the CDR3 is TGTGCCACCAGTGATCCCAGGGTTCCCAATGAGCAGTTCTTC. It codes for CATSDPRVPNEQFF. This chain joins TRBV24-1 and TRBJ2-1; D may be TRBD1 (5 bases). Germline CDR1 is KGHDR and CDR2 is SFDVKD. Trimming stripped 3 bases from V and 6 bases from J, with 11 bases between. The CDR3 is 14 amino acids.